This T cell receptor (beta chain) was identified during a study of T cell responses to AZD1222 COVID-19 vaccine. Across the whole study: Pooling was applied to second doses at about 4 or about 12 weeks.

To note about this clone: Its antigen remains unknown.

Per germline, CDR1 SGDLS and CDR2 YYNGEE. V lost 3 bases and J lost 5, with 12 bases in between. The CDR3 is 13 amino acids. The table came from immunoSEQ multiplex PCR; TCRdb's copy has only in-frame clones and leaves some out. The repertoire holds more than 110,000 clones, with about 92% as singletons. General study findings and limits: The study found Spike-specific TCR breadth and depth rose after two AZD1222 doses.

The source is an adult in good health. The chain couples TRBV9 to TRBJ2-7, with TRBD2 as a possible D gene (6 bases). Sequencing used peripheral blood, obtained on day 0 of AZD1222 vaccination. The CDR3 loop is CASSGGLRHEQYF. CDR3 coding DNA: TGTGCCAGCAGCGGGGGACTGCGCCACGAGCAGTACTTC.